Presented here are 28 T cell receptor beta chains from one specimen sequenced in a study of tumor-infiltrating lymphocytes in oesophageal squamous cell carcinoma. TCRdb re-called the PCR reads through MiXCR, storing one row per CDR3 protein. The data hold roughly 20,000 distinct CDR3 sequences, with around 43% observed a single time. Sequencing was carried out using normal esophageal tissue next to the tumor. The receptors shown here come from a female donor with esophageal squamous cell carcinoma.

This clonotype turned up a few times. Since no conserved phenylalanine or tryptophan closes the CDR3, a read error is the likely cause. No DNA is shown, since the ends of the CDR3 on it are uncertain; the CDR3 is the one TCRdb lists. J is TRBJ2-1 and V is TRBV7-2; the table's D call of TRBD1 was not tested on the DNA. Including both end residues, the CDR3 is 18 amino acids long. Germline CDR1 and CDR2: SGHTA and FQGNSA. The CDR3 loop reads CASSLDPGFYNSPLHFGN.

The rearrangement links TRBV7-4 to TRBJ2-1, with TRBD2 identical over 7 bases. This CDR3 is 17 amino acids long. Germline values: CDR1 SGHVT, CDR2 SQSDAQ. Trimming at V came to 1 base and at J to 0 bases, leaving 6 bases not matched to a gene. As DNA, the CDR3 is TGTGCCAGCAGCTTAGGCCTCGGGGGGAGCTCCTACAATGAGCAGTTCTTC. It encodes CASSLGLGGSSYNEQFF.

The rearrangement joins TRBV11-1 to TRBJ2-5; TRBD2 aligns across 7 bases. V trimming: 2 bases; J trimming: 5 bases; junction bases outside the gene matches: 5. The germline V gene has CDR1 SGHAT and CDR2 FQDESV (reference sequence). This CDR3 has 14 amino acids. The CDR3 DNA reads as TGTGCCAGCAGCTTACGGCGGGGGAGGGAGACCCAGTACTTC. Translating it yields CASSLRRGRETQYF.

The V and J genes are TRBV7-2 and TRBJ2-3; TRBD2 aligns across 10 bases. Germline V gene sequence: CDR1 SGHTA, CDR2 FQGNSA. The junction had 9 bases not matched to a gene; V was cut back by 1 base and J by 2 bases. The CDR3 covers 18 residues. CDR3 protein: CASSLEYGLAGDTDTQYF. The CDR3 DNA is TGTGCCAGCAGCTTAGAGTATGGGCTAGCGGGGGACACAGATACGCAGTATTTT.

The CDR3: CASSEEGVTGWEQYF. CDR3 coding DNA: TGCGCCAGCAGTGAGGAGGGGGTTACCGGGTGGGAGCAGTACTTC. V gene TRBV10-2 combines with J gene TRBJ2-4; TRBD1 might be the D (6 bases). Trimming stripped 2 bases from V and 13 bases from J, with 21 bases between. The germline V gene has CDR1 WSHSY and CDR2 SAAADI. This CDR3 has 15 amino acids.

This clonotype turned up a few times. V is TRBV7-6 and J is TRBJ2-5; TRBD1 agrees at 7 bases. Germline loops: CDR1 SGHVS, CDR2 FNYEAQ. The CDR3 sequence is 12 residues long. The CDR3 here is CATGDRQETQYF. The CDR3, as DNA: TGTGCTACCGGGGACAGACAAGAGACCCAGTACTTC.

The gene calls are TRBV14 and TRBJ2-1; D is uncertain. Germline values: CDR1 SGHDN, CDR2 FVKESK. CDR3 length: 17 amino acids. Trimming removed 5 bases at V and 0 bases at J, with 17 bases between. This CDR3 reads CASSISVLLSSYNEQFF. DNA of the CDR3: TGTGCCAGCAGCATCAGCGTTTTACTTAGCTCCTACAATGAGCAGTTCTTC.

This clonotype was observed at least ten times. The J gene is TRBJ1-1, the V gene TRBV27, with no clear D. CDR3 length: 18 amino acids. The V and J ends lost 5 bases and 4 bases respectively, with 26 bases between them. CDR1 is MNHEY, CDR2 SMNVEV, per germline (reference sequence). The CDR3 sequence is CASSLLYPRAVKVTEAFF. The CDR3 coding sequence is TGTGCCAGCAGTCTACTATACCCCCGGGCAGTAAAGGTCACTGAAGCTTTCTTT.

This chain joins TRBV11-3 and TRBJ1-1; D is unresolved. Germline-derived CDR1 and CDR2 are SGHNT and YENEEA. V gave up 1 base and J gave up 3 bases, with 3 bases separating them. The CDR3 loop spans 12 amino acids. The CDR3 region is CASSLGDTEAFF. CDR3 DNA: TGTGCCAGCAGCTTAGGTGACACTGAAGCTTTCTTT.

This clonotype was recorded only once. This rearrangement joins TRBV11-2 to TRBJ2-6; 12 bases fit TRBD1. The last part of the DNA fits TRBJ2-1 better; the J call may be wrong. Germline V gene data show CDR1 as SGHAT and CDR2 as FQNNGV. This CDR3 comprises 15 residues. Here the CDR3 DNA reads TGTGCCAGCAGCTTAGGGGGGACAGGGGGCATCGAGCAGTTCTTC. Its protein is CASSLGGTGGIEQFF.

The CDR3 region is CASSPGSGGNEQFF. CDR3 nucleotide sequence: TGTGCCAGCAGCCCGGGGTCCGGGGGCAATGAGCAGTTCTTC. The chain employs TRBV12-3 or TRBV12-4 and TRBJ2-1; weak D call: TRBD2 (6 bases). Trimming removed 6 bases from V and 6 bases from J, with 15 bases in between. CDR3 length: 14 residues.

Notes on this clonotype: This may stem from a read error, because a much larger clone lies one nucleotide away. V gene TRBV4-1 combines with J gene TRBJ2-1, with unresolved D. The last part of the DNA fits TRBJ2-7 better; the J call may be wrong. CDR3 size: 13 residues. Germline V gene sequence: CDR1 MGHRA, CDR2 YSYEKL. CDR3 in DNA: TGCGCCGGCAGCCAAGATGAATACTACGAGCAGTACTTC. Translation: CAGSQDEYYEQYF.

Turning to this clonotype: One junction end does not reproduce the germline sequence, and a read error may be involved. The chain combines TRBV12-3 or TRBV12-4 with TRBJ1-1; perhaps TRBD1 as D (5 bases). The CDR3 has 15 amino acids. CDR3 residues: CASSLGATVNTEAFF. CDR3 nucleotide sequence: TGCGCCAGCAGTTTAGGCGCGACAGTGAACACTGAAGCTTTCTTT.

The chain uses TRBV7-1 and TRBJ2-3, with 8 bases identical to TRBD1. TRBV7-1 belongs to the ORF category, with a function that is uncertain. The CDR3 runs to 14 residues. Trimming at V came to 5 bases and at J to 0 bases, leaving 1 base not matched to a gene. This CDR3 reads CASSQGASTDTQYF. In DNA form, the CDR3 reads TGTGCCAGCAGCCAGGGGGCTAGCACAGATACGCAGTATTTT.

This chain joins TRBV7-4 and TRBJ2-6; 7 bases fit TRBD1. The J call could be wrong; TRBJ1-2 is a better fit for the DNA end. The CDR3 covers 13 residues. The germline gives CDR1 SGHVT, CDR2 SQSDAQ. CDR3 residues: CASGDSSGYGYTF. The CDR3 nucleotides are TGTGCCAGCGGGGACAGTTCGGGCTATGGCTACACCTTC.

The chain links TRBV6-8 to TRBJ2-4; 8 bases line up with TRBD2. The end of the DNA is better explained by TRBJ2-1, so the J call may be wrong. This CDR3 spans 15 amino acids. Germline V gene data show CDR1 as MNHGY and CDR2 as SAAAGT. The CDR3 is CASSPLRSGSNEQFF. In DNA form, the CDR3 reads TGTGCCAGCAGTCCGCTACGAAGCGGGAGCAATGAGCAGTTCTTC.

The V call is TRBV27, the J call TRBJ2-1; a weak D match, TRBD2 (6 bases). Trimming took 0 bases from V and 9 from J, leaving 12 bases between them. There are 14 residues in the CDR3. Germline assignment: CDR1 MNHEY and CDR2 SMNVEV (reference sequence). The CDR3 sequence is CASSLSPGGGEQFF. As DNA, the CDR3 is TGTGCCAGCAGTTTATCGCCCGGGGGAGGTGAGCAGTTCTTC.

This clonotype is labeled medium-sized. V gene TRBV7-9 combines with J gene TRBJ1-1; a weak D match, TRBD1 (5 bases). Germline values: CDR1 SEHNR, CDR2 FQNEAQ (reference sequence). CDR3 length: 13 residues. V was pared by 4 bases and J by 4 bases, with 10 bases between. The CDR3 DNA follows: TGTGCCAGCAGCTCGGGGGGGATCACTGAAGCTTTCTTT. Protein sequence: CASSSGGITEAFF.

The chain has TRBV5-1 and TRBJ2-1, with D maybe TRBD1 (6 bases). This CDR3 spans 16 amino acids. The germline CDR1 and CDR2 sequences are SGHRS and YFSETQ. V was clipped by 0 bases and J by 5 bases, with 15 bases between them. In nucleotides, the CDR3 is TGCGCCAGCAGCTTGGTTGTAGGACAGTTGGACAATGAGCAGTTCTTC. Translation gives CASSLVVGQLDNEQFF.

This clonotype was detected many times. This chain links TRBV24-1 with TRBJ1-3; a weak D match, TRBD1 (6 bases). Per the germline V gene, CDR1 is KGHDR and CDR2 is SFDVKD. The CDR3 covers 16 residues. Deletions cut 8 bases from V and 0 bases from J, with 16 bases between. The CDR3 DNA is TGTGCCACCATAAGTTCAGGACAGCACTCTGGAAACACCATATATTTT. Translating gives CATISSGQHSGNTIYF.

This clonotype was counted between two and nine times. The V call is TRBV7-2, the J call TRBJ2-3; TRBD2 is a possible D gene (5 bases). The CDR3 has 15 amino acids. Germline lookup yields CDR1 SGHTA and CDR2 FQGNSA. V was trimmed by 0 bases and J by 7 bases, leaving 14 bases between them. The CDR3 sequence: CASSLAGNGGNTQYF. Written as DNA, the CDR3 is TGTGCCAGCAGCTTAGCTGGAAACGGAGGAAATACGCAGTATTTT.

V is TRBV12-3 or TRBV12-4 and J is TRBJ2-5, with 8 nucleotides matching TRBD2. The last part of the DNA fits TRBJ2-1 better; the J call may be wrong. The CDR3 consists of 14 residues. The CDR3 DNA sequence: TGTGCCAGCAGTTTGCAGCGGGAGTGGGATGAGCAGTTCTTC. Its protein is CASSLQREWDEQFF.

This clonotype has ten or more counts. V and J are TRBV6-6 and TRBJ2-7, with D perhaps TRBD1 or TRBD2 (5 bases each). This CDR3 has 15 residues. Germline V gene data show CDR1 as MNHNY and CDR2 as SVGAGI (reference sequence). The ends were cut back, 6 bases at V and 3 bases at J, with 18 bases in the middle. The CDR3, as DNA: TGTGCCAGCAGCTTACTTTCCGGGACGCACTACGAGCAGTACTTC. Amino acids: CASSLLSGTHYEQYF.

The table lists this clonotype with a count of one. The chain joins TRBV29-1 to TRBJ2-7; D not certain. The J call may be wrong; the DNA end is better matched by TRBJ1-2. Germline V lookup: CDR1 SQVTM, CDR2 ANQGSEA. The CDR3 spans 11 residues. The CDR3 DNA is TGCAGCGTCGACGTCTCCTATGGCTACACCTTC. It is translated as CSVDVSYGYTF.

This chain connects TRBV7-3 to TRBJ2-5; 8 nucleotides line up with TRBD2. The junction had 8 bases not matched to a gene; V was cut back by 0 bases and J by 5 bases. The CDR3 is made up of 16 amino acids. The germline CDR1 and CDR2 sequences are SGHTA and FQGTGA. The CDR3 region is CASSLTSGLASETQYF. In nucleotides, the CDR3 is TGTGCCAGCAGCTTAACTTCCGGACTAGCTAGCGAGACCCAGTACTTC.

This clonotype turned up a few times. This may stem from a read error, because a much larger clone lies one nucleotide away. V usage is TRBV5-1 and J usage is TRBJ2-1; 10 bases match TRBD1. V was clipped by 4 bases and J by 10 bases; unmatched bases: 11. CDR1 and CDR2 from the germline V gene are SGHRS and YFSETQ. The CDR3 is made up of 15 amino acids. The CDR3 DNA is TGCGCCAGCAGCCCCGCCCAGACAGGGGGCACCGAGCAGTTCTTC. Translation gives CASSPAQTGGTEQFF. The full variable domain, in which reference TRBV5-1 and TRBJ2-1 provide the parts outside the CDR3, is KAGVTQTPRYLIKTRGQQVTLSCSPISGHRSVSWYQQTPGQGLQFLFEYFSETQRNKGNFPGRFSGRQFSNSRSEMNVSTLELGDSALYLCASSPAQTGGTEQFFGPGTRLTVL.

This clonotype was counted at least ten times. V and J are TRBV12-3 or TRBV12-4 and TRBJ1-4; no clear D gene. With 7 bases removed from V and 11 bases from J, the gap between germline ends came to 20 bases. The CDR3 is made up of 14 amino acids. The CDR3: CASKSGATLGKLFF. The CDR3 nucleotides are TGTGCCAGCAAGTCCGGAGCCACCTTGGGGAAACTGTTTTTT.

This chain connects TRBV6-5 to TRBJ2-7; maybe TRBD1 (5 bases). The tail of the sequence fits TRBJ2-1 better, so the J call may be wrong. This CDR3 spans 10 amino acids. Germline V gene sequence: CDR1 MNHEY, CDR2 SVGAGI. The CDR3 nucleotides read TGTGCCAGCGGACACTACGAGCAGTTCTTC. The encoded protein is CASGHYEQFF.